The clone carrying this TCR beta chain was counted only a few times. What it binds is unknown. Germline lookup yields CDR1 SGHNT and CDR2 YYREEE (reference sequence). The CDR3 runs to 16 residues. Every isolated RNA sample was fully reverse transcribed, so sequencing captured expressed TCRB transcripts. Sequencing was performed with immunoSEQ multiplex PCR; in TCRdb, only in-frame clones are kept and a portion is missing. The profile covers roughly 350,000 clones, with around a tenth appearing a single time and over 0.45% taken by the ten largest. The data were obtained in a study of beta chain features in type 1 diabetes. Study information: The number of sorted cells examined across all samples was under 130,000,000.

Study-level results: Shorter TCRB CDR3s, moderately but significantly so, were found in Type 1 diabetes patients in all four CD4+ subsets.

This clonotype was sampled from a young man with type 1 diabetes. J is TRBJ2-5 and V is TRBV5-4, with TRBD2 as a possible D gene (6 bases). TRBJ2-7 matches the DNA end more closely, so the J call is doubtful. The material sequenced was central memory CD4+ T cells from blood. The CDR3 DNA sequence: TGTGCCAGCAGCCAAGCCCTAGCGACCAGCTCCTACGAGCAGTACTTC. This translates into CASSQALATSSYEQYF.